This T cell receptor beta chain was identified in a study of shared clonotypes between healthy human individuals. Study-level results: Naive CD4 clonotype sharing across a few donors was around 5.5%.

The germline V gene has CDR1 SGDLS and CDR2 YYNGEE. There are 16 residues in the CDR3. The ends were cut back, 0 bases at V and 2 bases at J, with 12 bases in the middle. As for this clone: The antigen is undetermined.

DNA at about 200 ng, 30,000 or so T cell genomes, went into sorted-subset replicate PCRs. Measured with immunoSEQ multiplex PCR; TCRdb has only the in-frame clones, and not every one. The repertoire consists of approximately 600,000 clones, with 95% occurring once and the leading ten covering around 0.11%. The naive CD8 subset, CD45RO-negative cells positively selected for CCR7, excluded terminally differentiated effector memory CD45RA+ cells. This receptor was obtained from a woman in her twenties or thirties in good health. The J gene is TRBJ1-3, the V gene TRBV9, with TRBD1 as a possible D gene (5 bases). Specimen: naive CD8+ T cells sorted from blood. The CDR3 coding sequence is TGTGCCAGCAGCGTAGTTGGGGCAGTTGCTGGAAACACCATATATTTT. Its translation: CASSVVGAVAGNTIYF. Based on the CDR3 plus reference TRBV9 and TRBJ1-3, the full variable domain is DSGVTQTPKHLITATGQRVTLRCSPRSGDLSVYWYQQSLDQGLQFLIQYYNGEERAKGNILERFSAQQFPDLHSELNLSSLELGDSALYFCASSVVGAVAGNTIYFGEGSWLTVV.